The TCR beta chain described here comes from a study of CD8 T cells in Susac syndrome. Reverse transcription of roughly 0.5 to 1 ug RNA was performed with random hexamers. TCRdb fed the immunoSEQ multiplex PCR reads into MiXCR, producing one record per CDR3 protein. The repertoire has about 280,000 distinct CDR3 sequences, around 84% of them found once; the top ten carry about 0.11%. This clonotype was found once. This CDR3 has 15 amino acids. Looked up from germline, CDR1 is MNHEY and CDR2 is SMNVEV (reference sequence). The germline V and J ends were trimmed by 0 bases and 8 bases, with 16 bases remaining between them.

This clonotype was sampled from a human donor with multiple sclerosis. This chain joins TRBV27 and TRBJ1-2; perhaps TRBD1 as D (5 bases). The sample comprised CD8+ T cells from PBMCs. The DNA of the CDR3 is TGTGCCAGCAGTTTATCGGGGACGGGACGAGGAGGCTACACCTTC. Protein: CASSLSGTGRGGYTF.